The rows below give T cell receptor beta chains drawn from one sample of a study of blood T cell repertoires in COVID-19. Clones were sequenced by immunoSEQ multiplex PCR, and TCRdb holds only the in-frame ones, with some missing. This sample carries about 34,000 clones, over 75% of them seen once, and the ten largest clones take around 15%. Material: peripheral blood. The receptors were sampled from a man between 60 and 75 years old with active COVID-19. Each CDR3 is given with its conserved first and last residue. Fields, in order: D gene, CDR3 length, J gene, clone size, V gene, CDR3 DNA, CDR3 protein. A D gene is named only where the DNA matches it firmly. Where a row states a size, it is once, few, many or the class of an expanded clone; other rows omit it.

>TRBD2|15|TRBJ2-2|NA|TRBV29-1
TGCAGCGTCCCCTCCGGGAGGGCAGGGACCGGGGAGCTGTTTTTT
CSVPSGRAGTGELFF
>NA|12|TRBJ2-7|NA|TRBV28
TGTGCCAGCAGTAATGCGGGCTACGAGCAGTACTTC
CASSNAGYEQYF
>TRBD2|15|TRBJ2-7|NA|TRBV28
TGTGCCAGCTTTCCACGGGGGGGGGCCTCCTACGAGCAGTACTTC
CASFPRGGASYEQYF
>NA|13|TRBJ2-7|NA|TRBV5-8
TGTGCCAGCGACTTAGGACACCACTACGAGCAGTACTTC
CASDLGHHYEQYF
>NA|14|TRBJ2-4|NA|TRBV5-1
TGCGCCAGCAGCTCGAGTTTAGCCAAAAACATTCAGTACTTC
CASSSSLAKNIQYF
>TRBD1|14|TRBJ2-3|NA|TRBV27
TGTGCCAGCGCAGACAGGGGATTTGCAGATACGCAGTATTTT
CASADRGFADTQYF
>TRBD2|16|TRBJ2-3|NA|TRBV10-3
TGTGCCACCAGGGCGCTTGGGACTAGGGGCACAGATACGCAGTATTTT
CATRALGTRGTDTQYF
>NA|13|TRBJ2-7|once|TRBV3-1/TRBV3-2
TGTGCCAGCAGCCAAGATCCGGCGGGGGAGCAGTACTTC
CASSQDPAGEQYF
>TRBD1|16|TRBJ2-7|NA|TRBV5-1
TGCGCCAGCAGCTTGGCCCCCGGGACAGATTCCTACGAGCAGTACTTC
CASSLAPGTDSYEQYF
>NA|16|TRBJ1-5|few|TRBV2
TGTGCCAGCAGCAGACTGCCGGGACTTGGCAATCAGCCCCAGCATTTT
CASSRLPGLGNQPQHF
>NA|15|TRBJ1-1|NA|TRBV11-2
TGTGCCAGCAGCACGCTAGGGGCTCTGAACACTGAAGCTTTCTTT
CASSTLGALNTEAFF
>NA|11|TRBJ2-5|NA|TRBV28
TGTGCCAGCAGTTTCGGGGAGACCCAGTACTTC
CASSFGETQYF
>TRBD2|18|TRBJ2-1|NA|TRBV4-2
TGTGCCAGCAGCCCCCACCCACTAGCGTCGCTAGATTACAATGAGCAGTTCTTC
CASSPHPLASLDYNEQFF
>NA|14|TRBJ2-7|NA|TRBV5-1
TGCGCCAGCAGCTTGGTGGTACAGCCCTACGAGCAGTACTTC
CASSLVVQPYEQYF
>TRBD1|14|TRBJ1-4|once|TRBV7-9
TGTGCCAGCAGCTTTCAGGGGGCAAGTGAAAAACTGTTTTTT
CASSFQGASEKLFF
>TRBD2|16|TRBJ2-3|once|TRBV5-4
TGTGCCAGCAGCTCCCCCGGGACTAGCGGGACAGATACGCAGTATTTT
CASSSPGTSGTDTQYF
>TRBD1|15|TRBJ2-3|NA|TRBV28
TGTGCCAGCAGACCGGACAGGACCTACACAGATACGCAGTATTTT
CASRPDRTYTDTQYF
>NA|16|TRBJ2-3|NA|TRBV4-2
TGTGCCAGCAGCCAAGTAACAGGACAGAGCACAGATACGCAGTATTTT
CASSQVTGQSTDTQYF
>NA|11|TRBJ1-2|NA|TRBV10-3
TGTGCCATCAGTACAGAGCATCGCTACACCTTC
CAISTEHRYTF
>TRBD2|15|TRBJ2-5|NA|TRBV19
TGTGCCAGTAGTGAAGGACTAGCGGGACAAGAGACCCAGTACTTC
CASSEGLAGQETQYF
>NA|15|TRBJ1-1|NA|TRBV9
TGTGCCAGCACCAAGAATTGGGGGCTGAACACTGAAGCTTTCTTT
CASTKNWGLNTEAFF
>NA|17|TRBJ1-4|NA|TRBV4-2
TGTGCCAGCAGCGCCCCCGGGAGGGGATTTTATATCGAAAAACTGTTTTTT
CASSAPGRGFYIEKLFF
>NA|14|TRBJ1-2|few|TRBV3-1/TRBV3-2
TGTGCCAGCAGCCAAGATACAGGACGCTATGGCTACACCTTC
CASSQDTGRYGYTF
>NA|15|TRBJ2-2|once|TRBV6-5
TGTGCCAGCAGTATTGACGGGAGGAACACCGGGGAGCTGTTTTTT
CASSIDGRNTGELFF
>NA|14|TRBJ2-3|once|TRBV10-3
TGTGCCATCAGTTCGGCGGGGATCACAGATACGCAGTATTTT
CAISSAGITDTQYF
>NA|12|TRBJ2-7|NA|TRBV11-2
TGTGCCAGCAGCCCTTCGAAAGGGAGTGGATACTTC
CASSPSKGSGYF
>TRBD2|15|TRBJ2-7|once|TRBV4-1
TGCGCCAGCAGCCAAGTACTAGCGGGCTCCTACGAGCAGTACTTC
CASSQVLAGSYEQYF
>TRBD2|14|TRBJ2-1|NA|TRBV5-1
TGCGCCAGCAGCGTGACTAGCGGGAGCCATGAGCAGTTCTTC
CASSVTSGSHEQFF
>TRBD1|13|TRBJ1-1|NA|TRBV20-1
TGCAGTGCTAGTGTAGGACAGGGGCGTGAAGCTTTCTTT
CSASVGQGREAFF
>TRBD2|17|TRBJ2-3|NA|TRBV10-1
TGCGCCGTAAAGACTAGCGGGAGGCCCTTACCCCGAGATACGCAGTATTTT
CAVKTSGRPLPRDTQYF
>NA|16|TRBJ2-3|NA|TRBV5-5
TGTGCCAGCAGCTTTGAACAGGGAATATGGACAGATACGCAGTATTTT
CASSFEQGIWTDTQYF
>TRBD2|14|TRBJ2-7|NA|TRBV3-1/TRBV3-2
TGTGCCAGCAGCCGTAGCGGGGGCGACTACGAGCAGTACTTC
CASSRSGGDYEQYF
>TRBD1|12|TRBJ2-7|once|TRBV29-1
TGCAGCGCGGGACAGACCTCCTACGAGCAGTACTTC
CSAGQTSYEQYF